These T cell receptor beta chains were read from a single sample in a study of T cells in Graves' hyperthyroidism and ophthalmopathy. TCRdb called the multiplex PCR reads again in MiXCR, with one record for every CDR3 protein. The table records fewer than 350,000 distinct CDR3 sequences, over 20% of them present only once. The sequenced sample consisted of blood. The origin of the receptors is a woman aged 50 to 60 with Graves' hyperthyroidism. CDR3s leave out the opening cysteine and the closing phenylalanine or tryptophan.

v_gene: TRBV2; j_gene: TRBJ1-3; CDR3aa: ASTSRMTSGNTIY
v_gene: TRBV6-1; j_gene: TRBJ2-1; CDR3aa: ASSETGTGYNEQF
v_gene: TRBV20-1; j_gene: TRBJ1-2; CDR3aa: SAGDTGYNGYT
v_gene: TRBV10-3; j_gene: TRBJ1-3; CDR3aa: AISESGTPVGNTIY
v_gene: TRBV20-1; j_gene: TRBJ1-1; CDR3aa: MKKDTLNTEAF
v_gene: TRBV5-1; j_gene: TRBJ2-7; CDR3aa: ASTPPPGQGVYEQY
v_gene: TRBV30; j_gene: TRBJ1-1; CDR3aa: AWSVSRSNTEAF
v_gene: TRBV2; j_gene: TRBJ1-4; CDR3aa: ASSRTGDEKLF
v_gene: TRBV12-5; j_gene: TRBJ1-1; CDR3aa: ASGLDSRNTEAF
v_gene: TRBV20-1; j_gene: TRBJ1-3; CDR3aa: SATDRGAGNTIY
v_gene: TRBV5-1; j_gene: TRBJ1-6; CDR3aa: ASSLQPGGVGGNSPLH
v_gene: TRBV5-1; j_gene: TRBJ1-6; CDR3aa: ASSLDPTNRNSPLH
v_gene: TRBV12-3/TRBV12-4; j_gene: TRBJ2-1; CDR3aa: ASSRTSGSINEQF
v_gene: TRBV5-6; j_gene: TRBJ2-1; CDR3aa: ASSNLAGLYNEQF
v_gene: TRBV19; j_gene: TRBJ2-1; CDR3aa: ASSISGGSGHEQF
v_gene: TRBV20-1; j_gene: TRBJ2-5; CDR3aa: SARVAAGGETQY
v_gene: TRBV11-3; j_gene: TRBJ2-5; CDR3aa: ASSLDGSEGETQY
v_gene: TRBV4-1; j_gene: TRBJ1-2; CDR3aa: ASSQDTRGRGYT
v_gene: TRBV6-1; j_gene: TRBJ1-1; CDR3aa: ASSPRRTGGVTEAF
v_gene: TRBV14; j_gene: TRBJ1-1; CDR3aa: ASSQMGQGNTEAF
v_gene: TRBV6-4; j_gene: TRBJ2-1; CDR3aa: ASSENGQGKFEQF
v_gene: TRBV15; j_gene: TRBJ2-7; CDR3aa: ATSGGTSGSYEQY